A selection of T cell receptor beta chains follows, all from one sample in a study of T cells in Graves' hyperthyroidism and ophthalmopathy. Via MiXCR, TCRdb re-called the multiplex PCR reads, giving one row per CDR3 protein. Altogether about 610,000 distinct CDR3 sequences are present, roughly 14% being singletons, with the ten largest covering about 4%. Sequenced: blood. These receptors were taken from a woman between 40 and 50 years old with Graves' ophthalmopathy. The CDR3 runs from the conserved cysteine through the conserved F or W. A D gene is named only where the DNA matches it firmly. Only part of the rows carry a size: once, few, many, or a class if the clone is expanded.

clone_size	j_call	d_call	v_call	cdr3_aa	cdr3_nt
NA	TRBJ2-7	NA	TRBV7-2	CASSFRAQDEQYF	TGTGCCAGCAGCTTTCGGGCCCAAGACGAGCAGTACTTC
NA	TRBJ2-6	NA	TRBV6-2/TRBV6-3	CATYARSGANVLTF	TGTGCCACTTACGCGCGCTCTGGGGCCAACGTCCTGACTTTC
many	TRBJ2-3	NA	TRBV9	CASSVGVVSTDTQYF	TGTGCCAGCAGCGTAGGTGTCGTTAGCACAGATACGCAGTATTTT
NA	TRBJ2-5	NA	TRBV6-1	CASSGGPLSGTQYF	TGTGCCAGCAGTGGCGGCCCCTTAAGCGGGACCCAGTACTTC
few	TRBJ2-7	NA	TRBV6-1	CAGGQIPYEQYF	TGTGCCGGTGGACAGATTCCCTACGAGCAGTACTTC
many	TRBJ1-2	NA	TRBV5-5	CASSLQQIVSSGYTF	TGTGCCAGCAGCTTGCAGCAAATTGTGTCATCCGGCTACACCTTC
many	TRBJ1-2	NA	TRBV19	CASKGQFNYGYTF	TGTGCCAGTAAAGGACAGTTCAACTATGGCTACACCTTC
many	TRBJ1-1	NA	TRBV11-2	CASSFTDLNTEAFF	TGTGCCAGCAGCTTTACAGATTTGAACACTGAAGCTTTCTTT
many	TRBJ1-5	NA	TRBV20-1	CSARDRVRQNSNQPQHF	TGCAGTGCTAGAGATCGAGTGCGGCAGAATAGCAATCAGCCCCAGCATTTT
many	TRBJ1-1	NA	TRBV24-1	CATSDLPARPRAFF	TGTGCCACCAGTGATTTGCCGGCTCGACCAAGGGCTTTCTTT
once	TRBJ1-5	TRBD1	TRBV12-3/TRBV12-4	CASSLGTVTGQPQHF	TGTGCCAGCAGCCTAGGGACAGTGACAGGTCAGCCCCAGCATTTT
NA	TRBJ1-3	NA	TRBV19	CASSPIQGSGNTIYF	TGTGCCAGTAGTCCGATACAGGGTTCTGGAAACACCATATATTTT
many	TRBJ1-1	NA	TRBV6-1	CASTPGRVFTEAFF	TGTGCCAGCACCCCCGGACGGGTTTTTACTGAAGCTTTCTTT
many	TRBJ2-7	TRBD1	TRBV12-3/TRBV12-4	CASSFGTEYEQYF	TGTGCCAGCAGTTTTGGGACAGAATACGAGCAGTACTTC
few	TRBJ2-7	TRBD2	TRBV13	CASSLVSGVSSYEQYF	TGTGCCAGCAGCTTAGTCAGCGGGGTGAGCTCCTACGAGCAGTACTTC
many	TRBJ2-7	NA	TRBV7-9	CASSGESYEQYF	TGTGCCAGTTCCGGGGAGTCCTACGAGCAGTACTTC
NA	TRBJ2-5	NA	TRBV20-1	CSARDLQGVPKETQYF	TGCAGTGCTAGAGATCTCCAGGGAGTCCCTAAAGAGACCCAGTACTTC
many	TRBJ2-5	TRBD1	TRBV24-1	CATSDRQGPRRETQYF	TGTGCCACCAGTGACCGACAGGGGCCGCGTCGGGAGACCCAGTACTTC
many	TRBJ1-5	NA	TRBV27	CASSLQRGPNQPQHF	TGTGCCAGCAGTTTACAACGTGGGCCAAATCAGCCCCAGCATTTT
many	TRBJ1-1	NA	TRBV27	CASSLRGTNTEAFF	TGTGCCAGCAGTTTGCGGGGCACGAACACTGAAGCTTTCTTT
many	TRBJ2-7	TRBD2	TRBV28	CASSSTSGKGLLSYEQYF	TGTGCCAGCAGTTCGACTAGCGGGAAAGGGCTGCTCTCCTACGAGCAGTACTTC
many	TRBJ1-1	NA	TRBV6-5	CASSYTQRDTEAFF	TGTGCCAGCAGTTACACGCAGAGGGACACTGAAGCTTTCTTT